The sequence of this TCR beta chain was determined in a study of breast tumors, draining lymph nodes, adjacent tissues. Whole-study results and caveats: Tumor repertoires ranked between lymph nodes and nontumor tissue in diversity, with V and J gene preferences.

One entry per CDR3 protein results from TCRdb running MiXCR on the multiplex PCR reads. The table shows about 35,000 distinct CDR3 sequences, with about 36% occurring only once. This clonotype has only a few counts. Its antigen is not identified. Unmatched junction bases numbered 1, after V lost 6 bases and J lost 4 bases. The CDR3 contains 14 residues. From germline, CDR1 is MDHEN and CDR2 SYDVKM. Sequencing was carried out using breast tumor tissue. The J gene is TRBJ2-1, the V gene TRBV28; 12 bases are a match to TRBD2. The clonotype originates from a female donor with breast cancer. Some clones in this sample may be carry-over from other donors' samples. In DNA, the CDR3 is TGTGCCAGCAGAGGACTAGCGGGGTACAATGAGCAGTTCTTC. It codes for CASRGLAGYNEQFF.